One T cell receptor beta chain is described in this entry. What this receptor recognizes is not known. Base qualities were left out, and no much larger clone turns up one base away. These data come from a study of human T cells and chemical hapten exposure (dated by TCRdb to the early 2020s). Study-wide context: For sensitization, 2% DPC in acetone was applied to a 2 cm by 2 cm area of upper inner arm skin. Weekly therapeutic DPC doses were additionally applied to the scalp of patients throughout the roughly 23-week study period. Patch tests used Finn chambers with 0.01% DPC on the upper back, scored after 6 days by International Contact Dermatitis Research Group standards. Alopecia areata with under or over 50% scalp involvement, alopecia totalis and alopecia universalis were represented in the patient cohort, which was mostly female. The libraries were sequenced as a pool, and the TCR yield per sample differed mostly because of small variations in library volumes within the pool. Peripheral blood TCR repertoire changes were tracked in vivo in alopecia patients during primary and secondary sensitization to the hapten diphenylcyclopropenone (DPC). Blood was sampled from patients pre-sensitization (week 0) and at 2, 6 and about 24 weeks after DPC sensitization. For TCR sequencing, blood came from 25 to 30 alopecia patients at anywhere from one to four time points (pre-sensitization, 2, 6 and 24 weeks).

Findings and caveats that apply to the study as a whole: After repeated subsampling, changes were observed in the strength of the expansion versus patch-test correlation and in the threshold at which the correlation became significant. Expanded TCRs formed significantly more large CDR3 similarity clusters than pre-sensitization or healthy control sets, consistent with antigen-driven responses. Patch test score correlated positively with the number of PT1 expanded TCRs, reaching significance at thresholds 8, 16 and 32 but not at 4. DPC sensitization did not change the number of TCRs with a frequency above 1 in 1000, and there was no evidence of changes in global repertoire structure. Because all patients had alopecia, a presumed autoimmune disease, the immune response of the patients might differ from that of healthy individuals.

Per the publication, the time point label means: patch test 1, 2 weeks after DPC sensitization. The treatment or condition label for this specimen denotes: therapeutic diphenylcyclopropenone sensitization with weekly scalp DPC. At every patch-test visit, the blood draw took place before the patch test was put on. Patients were eligible if aged 18 to 70, diagnosed with alopecia and judged suitable for DPC therapy, and pregnant patients were excluded. Total RNA was extracted from unfractionated whole blood that had been collected in Tempus Blood RNA tubes. The germline V gene (reference sequence) provides CDR1 LNHDA and CDR2 SQIVND. V ends up 6 bases short and J 1 base short, with an unmatched junction base count of 8. Its CDR3 holds 15 amino acids, cysteine through phenylalanine. Only the CDR3 portion is preserved as DNA: 45 bases, with reading frame beginning at the first base. Preparation of the library involved RACE. The reads were generated on a NextSeq 500. During library preparation, unique molecular identifiers were attached to individual cDNA molecules so that TCRs could be counted in a quantitative, reproducible way. Both TCR alpha and TCR beta chains were sequenced from each blood RNA sample. As for how the authors treated the data: The median number of TCRs per sample was approximately 98,000, ranging from about 23,224 to 750,000. V, J and CDR3 annotation of the TCR reads was performed with the Decombinator software suite. For PS versus PT1 abundance plots, all samples were subsampled to the same number of TCRs (28,000). Expanded TCRs were defined as absent before sensitization and observed at least eight times at the 2-week time point. TCRdb reanalyzed the raw reads on its own, using fastp at Q25 for trimming and MiXCR for clone calling, and kept in-frame beta chains. Duplicate CDR3 protein sequences are folded into a single record with the most common DNA and genes. TCRdb's processing, not the authors' own work, is the source of the V and J calls. The sample table shows about 340,000 distinct CDR3 sequences, and roughly 6.9% are seen once. 7.5% to 9% of the sample is taken by the ten largest.

The chain joins TRBV19 to TRBJ1-2; TRBD1 matches 7 bases in the middle. The receptor was derived from a woman younger than 35 with alopecia areata. Some clones in this sample may be carry-over from other donors' samples. Sequencing used whole blood, obtained in connection with sensitization to the hapten diphenylcyclopropenone (DPC). The CDR3 loop reads CASRSGQFFNYGYTF. The DNA is as follows: TGTGCCAGTAGGTCGGGACAGTTCTTTAACTATGGCTACACCTTC.